These 3 T cell receptor beta chains came from one sample sequenced in a study of blood T cell repertoires in COVID-19. This table comes from immunoSEQ multiplex PCR, and its TCRdb copy is limited to in-frame clones, with some not included. There are 200,000 to 250,000 clones in the sample; around 80% occur only once, and roughly 12% lies in the top ten. The sample was peripheral blood. The receptors stem from a woman aged 40 to 50 with acute or convalescent COVID-19.

The gene calls are TRBV6-5 and TRBJ1-2; D is perhaps TRBD1 (5 bases). There are 11 residues in the CDR3. Trimming stripped 10 bases from V and 8 bases from J, with 14 bases between. From germline, CDR1 is MNHEY and CDR2 SVGAGI. The CDR3 reads CATQGRSGYTF. DNA for the CDR3: TGTGCCACCCAGGGTCGGAGCGGCTACACCTTC.

The chain employs TRBV7-6 and TRBJ1-1; 10 positions agree with TRBD1. Trimming took 5 bases from V and 1 from J; bases not matched to a gene: 4. The CDR3 has 15 residues. The germline V gene encodes CDR1 SGHVS and CDR2 FNYEAQ. The CDR3 DNA sequence: TGTGCCAGCAGCCAAGGACAGGGGGAGAACACTGAAGCTTTCTTT. The encoded protein is CASSQGQGENTEAFF.

The V call is TRBV6-1, the J call TRBJ1-2, with unresolved D. V lost 0 bases and J 1 base, leaving 6 bases between the germline ends. Per germline, CDR1 MNHNS and CDR2 SASEGT. This CDR3 region has 14 residues. CDR3 DNA sequence: TGTGCCAGCAGTGAAGCCGGACTTAACTATGGCTACACCTTC. Its protein product is CASSEAGLNYGYTF.